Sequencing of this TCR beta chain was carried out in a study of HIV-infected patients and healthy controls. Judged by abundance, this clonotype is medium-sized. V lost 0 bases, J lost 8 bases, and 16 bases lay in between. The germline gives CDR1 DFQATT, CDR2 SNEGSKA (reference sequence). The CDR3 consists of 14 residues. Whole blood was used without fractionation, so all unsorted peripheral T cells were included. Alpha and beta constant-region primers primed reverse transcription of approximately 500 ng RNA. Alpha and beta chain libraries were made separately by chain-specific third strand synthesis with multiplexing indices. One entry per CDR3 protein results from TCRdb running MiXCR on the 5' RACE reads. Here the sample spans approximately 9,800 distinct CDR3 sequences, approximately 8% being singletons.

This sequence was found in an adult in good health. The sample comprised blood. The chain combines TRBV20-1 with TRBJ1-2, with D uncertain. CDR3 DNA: TGCAGTGCTAGAGATCCGGACTTAAAAAGGGGCTACACCTTC. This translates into CSARDPDLKRGYTF.